This T cell receptor (beta chain) was sequenced in a study of Graves' ophthalmopathy and Graves' hyperthyroidism. Study as a whole: Investigators collected peripheral blood at initial diagnosis, before any treatment was given.

CDR3 regions of TCR beta were amplified from RNA transcripts. Investigators did first-round RT-PCR with HTBI primers, then second-round multiplex PCR. One entry per CDR3 protein results from TCRdb running MiXCR on the multiplex PCR reads. The sample includes roughly 380,000 distinct CDR3 sequences, approximately 15% seen only once; the top ten take around 7%. Germline trimming cut 4 bases from V and 4 bases from J; bases unmatched to any gene: 7. Germline V gene data show CDR1 as SGHRS and CDR2 as YFSETQ. There are 14 residues in the CDR3. Whole-study results and caveats: Ophthalmopathy progression was predicted by the model at 70.59% sensitivity and approximately 72% specificity. Most expanded thyroid clonotypes above 0.001 frequency also appeared in blood.

This clonotype was found many times. Its antigen remains unidentified. By definition, stable hyperthyroidism involved no ophthalmopathy within 18 months of follow-up. This sequence was found in a woman between 18 and 29 years old with stable Graves' hyperthyroidism. Input material: peripheral blood. The chain recombines TRBV5-1 with TRBJ1-1; 7 nucleotides line up with TRBD1. In DNA form, the CDR3 reads TGCGCCAGCAGCACGGTGACAGGGAGCACTGAAGCTTTCTTT. Translation gives CASSTVTGSTEAFF.